Each of the 27 T cell receptor beta chains below was sequenced from the same sample in a study of beta chain features in type 1 diabetes. cDNA synthesis used the whole RNA isolate, giving expressed TCRB sequences. Produced via immunoSEQ multiplex PCR; TCRdb's table is partial and in-frame only. Of hundreds of thousands of clones detected, roughly a sixth appear once; the ten largest clones hold about 0.097%. Sequenced sample: naive CD4+ T cells from blood. Every receptor here comes from a young man in good health.

This clone was counted a few times. The chain has TRBV7-6 and TRBJ1-1; D is unresolved. Germline V gives CDR1 SGHVS, CDR2 FNYEAQ. This CDR3 comprises 13 residues. Trimming shortened V by 3 bases and J by 4 bases, and 9 bases separated the two germline ends. The CDR3 DNA reads as TGTGCCAGCAGCTTGACGGGTGCCACTGAAGCTTTCTTT. It is translated as CASSLTGATEAFF.

This clone was found a few times. This rearrangement joins TRBV4-3 to TRBJ2-1; D not resolved. V gave up 5 bases and J gave up 0 bases, with 14 bases separating them. CDR3 length: 16 amino acids. In germline, CDR1 is LGHNA, CDR2 YSLEER. CDR3 protein: CASSSRLLSSYNEQFF. In nucleotides, the CDR3 is TGCGCCAGCAGCTCCAGATTACTGAGCTCCTACAATGAGCAGTTCTTC.

The genes are TRBV18 and TRBJ1-2, with TRBD1 identical over 9 bases. Trimming took 3 bases from V and 4 from J; bases not matched to a gene: 3. The germline gives CDR1 KGHSH, CDR2 LQKENI. This CDR3 is built from 14 residues. CDR3 in amino acids: CASSPGTGFYGYTF. The CDR3 region has the DNA TGTGCCAGCTCACCCGGGACAGGGTTCTATGGCTACACCTTC.

The rearrangement links TRBV28 to TRBJ2-7; tentatively, D is TRBD1 or TRBD2 (5 bases each). The CDR3 covers 14 residues. CDR1 and CDR2 from the germline V gene are MDHEN and SYDVKM. The V and J ends lost 8 bases and 2 bases respectively, with 16 bases between them. The CDR3 DNA follows: TGTGCCAGCTCCCCTTGGGACGGAACCTACGAGCAGTACTTC. This gives the protein CASSPWDGTYEQYF.

This clone was picked up a small number of times. This chain joins TRBV27 and TRBJ2-3, with D possibly being TRBD1 (7 bases). The germline gives CDR1 MNHEY, CDR2 SMNVEV (reference sequence). The CDR3 runs 16 residues. Trimming removed 5 bases from V and 1 base from J, with 16 bases in between. Here the CDR3 DNA reads TGTGCCAGCAGTCTGGCAGGGGGGCTGGGCACAGATACGCAGTATTTT. Translating gives CASSLAGGLGTDTQYF.

This clone was observed a handful of times. The genes are TRBV15 and TRBJ2-2; 8 bases match TRBD2. The ends lost 0 bases at V and 7 bases at J; junction bases unmatched: 4. Germline V gene data show CDR1 as LNHNV and CDR2 as YYDKDF (reference sequence). CDR3 length: 15 residues. The CDR3 DNA reads as TGTGCCACCAGCAGAGATCTTAGCGGGATCGGGGAGCTGTTTTTT. Translated: CATSRDLSGIGELFF.

V and J are TRBV9 and TRBJ2-3; tentatively, D is TRBD2 (6 bases). Deletions cut 5 bases from V and 1 base from J, with 20 bases between. CDR1 and CDR2 (germline): SGDLS, YYNGEE. CDR3 size: 17 residues. This chain's CDR3 is CASRPSVGEAGTDTQYF. The CDR3 nucleotides are TGTGCCAGCAGACCTTCAGTCGGGGAGGCGGGCACAGATACGCAGTATTTT.

The chain recombines TRBV30 with TRBJ2-3; possible D gene TRBD1, 6 bases. This CDR3 comprises 17 residues. Germline CDR1 and CDR2: GTSNPN and SVGIG (reference sequence). V dropped 0 bases and J dropped 0 bases, with 16 bases sitting between them. CDR3 loop: CAWSVARQALSTDTQYF. CDR3 in DNA: TGTGCCTGGAGTGTAGCTCGACAGGCTCTTAGCACAGATACGCAGTATTTT.

This clone turned up a few times. The rearrangement joins TRBV30 to TRBJ1-2; D possibly corresponds to TRBD1 (5 bases). V lost 3 bases to trimming and J lost 2 bases, with 16 bases between them. The CDR3 consists of 15 residues. Germline lookup yields CDR1 GTSNPN and CDR2 SVGIG (reference sequence). The CDR3, as DNA: TGTGCCTGGAGGGCCGGTCTGGGGGTAAACTATGGCTACACCTTC. This codes for CAWRAGLGVNYGYTF.

The CDR3 DNA reads as TGTGCCAGCAGCTTAGGAAGCGCTAATGAAAAACTGTTTTTT. This gives the protein CASSLGSANEKLFF. This sequence joins TRBV7-9 and TRBJ1-4; D is uncertain. Per germline, CDR1 SEHNR and CDR2 FQNEAQ (reference sequence). The CDR3 is made up of 14 amino acids. V was pared by 1 base and J by 3 bases, with 6 bases between.

J is TRBJ2-7 and V is TRBV21-1. TRBV21-1 constitutes a pseudogene. The CDR3 contains 14 residues. DNA for the CDR3: TGTGCCAGCAGCAAACTACAGGAGGACTACGAGCAGTACTTC. It codes for CASSKLQEDYEQYF.

The chain joins TRBV7-2 to TRBJ2-1, with TRBD2 identical over 10 bases. The germline gives CDR1 SGHTA, CDR2 FQGNSA. The V gene end was trimmed by 1 base and the J gene end by 4 bases; junction bases not matched to a gene: 4. This CDR3 contains 16 residues. For the CDR3, the DNA is TGTGCCAGCAGCTTAGTAGTAGCGGGGGGTTACAATGAGCAGTTCTTC. Its protein product is CASSLVVAGGYNEQFF.

The chain combines TRBV18 with TRBJ2-7, with 9 bases that match TRBD2. The CDR3 totals 14 residues. CDR1 and CDR2 (germline): KGHSH, LQKENI. V was pared by 5 bases and J by 6 bases, with 8 bases of the junction left unmatched. This chain's CDR3 is CASSSLGLASEQYF. As DNA, the CDR3 is TGTGCCAGCTCATCGTTGGGACTAGCCTCCGAGCAGTACTTC.

There are a few counts of this clone. The chain couples TRBV6-6 to TRBJ1-2, with 7 bases fitting TRBD1. V trimming: 0 bases; J trimming: 7 bases; junction bases outside the gene matches: 5. The V gene's germline CDR1 is MNHNY and CDR2 SVGAGI (reference sequence). CDR3 length: 14 residues. CDR3 nucleotides: TGTGCCAGCAGTTACTCGCGACAGGGTCCTGGCTACACCTTC. Translated: CASSYSRQGPGYTF.

The V gene is TRBV5-1, the J gene TRBJ1-1; D unclear. This CDR3 region has 13 residues. Germline CDR1 is SGHRS and CDR2 is YFSETQ. V gave up 4 bases and J gave up 3 bases, with 10 bases separating them. The CDR3 DNA reads as TGCGCCAGCAGCCAAACAGAGTACACTGAAGCTTTCTTT. Its protein product is CASSQTEYTEAFF. Full variable domain (missing parts from reference TRBV5-1 and TRBJ1-1): KAGVTQTPRYLIKTRGQQVTLSCSPISGHRSVSWYQQTPGQGLQFLFEYFSETQRNKGNFPGRFSGRQFSNSRSEMNVSTLELGDSALYLCASSQTEYTEAFFGQGTRLTVV.

The genes are TRBV4-1 and TRBJ2-2; TRBD2 matches 7 bases. The CDR3 is 16 residues long. Germline V gives CDR1 MGHRA, CDR2 YSYEKL. Trimming at V came to 1 base and at J to 2 bases, leaving 4 bases not matched to a gene. The CDR3 DNA reads as TGCGCCAGCAGCCAAGTAGCGGGTAGAAACACCGGGGAGCTGTTTTTT. Translation gives CASSQVAGRNTGELFF.

The rearrangement joins TRBV23-1 to TRBJ2-1, with a weak D call TRBD2 (5 bases). Being an ORF, TRBV23-1 has a function that is uncertain. V was clipped by 0 bases and J by 0 bases, with 9 bases between them. The length of the CDR3 is 16 residues. The chain's CDR3 is CASSQSSGSSYNEQFF. CDR3 DNA: TGCGCCAGCAGTCAATCAAGTGGGAGCTCCTACAATGAGCAGTTCTTC.

This chain's CDR3 is CASSVEVHNTYNEQFF. The DNA for the CDR3 is TGTGCCAGCAGCGTAGAGGTGCATAACACCTACAATGAGCAGTTCTTC. The chain employs TRBV9 and TRBJ2-1; D unresolved. The CDR3 sequence is 16 residues long. V lost 0 bases, J lost 2 bases, and 12 bases lay in between. Germline lookup yields CDR1 SGDLS and CDR2 YYNGEE.

This clone was recorded a few times. The CDR3 region is CASSLRYQGRGGNQPQHF. CDR3 coding DNA: TGTGCCAGCAGTCTTAGATATCAGGGAAGAGGGGGCAATCAGCCCCAGCATTTT. V and J are TRBV27 and TRBJ1-5; a possible D gene is TRBD1 (5 bases). The CDR3 is 18 amino acids. V dropped 5 bases and J dropped 2 bases, with 22 bases sitting between them. Germline V gene data show CDR1 as MNHEY and CDR2 as SMNVEV (reference sequence).

The chain employs TRBV7-9 and TRBJ1-1; 10 bases are a match to TRBD1. The germline CDR1 and CDR2 sequences are SEHNR and FQNEAQ (reference sequence). J was trimmed by 5 bases and V by 5 bases; bases with no gene match: 5. The CDR3 contains 14 residues. CDR3 region: CASSRDRGGTEAFF. CDR3 in DNA: TGTGCCAGCAGCCGGGACAGGGGAGGAACTGAAGCTTTCTTT.

The V gene is TRBV5-1, the J gene TRBJ2-2; 9 bases align to TRBD1. V dropped 3 bases and J dropped 7; count of bases not matched to a gene: 10. The CDR3 is made up of 16 amino acids. Per the germline V gene, CDR1 is SGHRS and CDR2 is YFSETQ. The CDR3 spells CASSSGTGKLGGELFF. The DNA for the CDR3 is TGCGCCAGCAGCTCCGGGACAGGGAAGTTGGGCGGGGAGCTGTTTTTT.

The CDR3 spells CASSFRQGEETQYF. In DNA, the CDR3 is TGCGCCAGCAGCTTTAGACAGGGGGAAGAGACCCAGTACTTC. The chain employs TRBV5-1 and TRBJ2-5; 9 positions agree with TRBD1. With V trimmed by 2 bases and J by 3 bases, 2 bases remained unmatched. The CDR3 length is 14 residues. CDR1 and CDR2 (germline): SGHRS, YFSETQ.

The chain recombines TRBV19 with TRBJ1-1, with TRBD1 matching 7 bases. The V and J ends lost 7 bases and 12 bases, in that order; junction bases with no gene match: 14. The germline V gene encodes CDR1 LNHDA and CDR2 SQIVND (reference sequence). The CDR3 is 13 amino acids. The CDR3 region is CASILLRTGATFF. The CDR3 region has the DNA TGTGCCAGTATCCTCTTGCGGACAGGCGCGACTTTCTTT.

The table lists this clone with a few counts. The genes are TRBV7-8 and TRBJ2-7; D unclear. Looked up from germline, CDR1 is SGHVS and CDR2 is FQNEAQ. This CDR3 comprises 19 residues. V shed 5 bases and J shed 4 bases, with 30 bases lying between them. The CDR3 sequence: CASSPGTRLRYRSPYEQYF. CDR3 DNA: TGTGCCAGCAGCCCGGGTACACGGCTAAGATATCGATCCCCTTACGAGCAGTACTTC.

Points on this clone: Other DNA sequences in this sample translate to the same CDR3. The chain is built from TRBV7-2 and TRBJ2-3; the match to TRBD2 covers 9 bases. Germline lookup yields CDR1 SGHTA and CDR2 FQGNSA. After removal of 0 bases from V and 3 bases from J, the junction contained 1 base not matched to a gene. The CDR3 runs 15 residues. The CDR3 spells CASSLAGLATDTQYF. CDR3 DNA sequence: TGTGCCAGCAGCTTAGCGGGACTAGCTACAGATACGCAGTATTTT.

The chain carries TRBV13 and TRBJ2-3; the D gene is possibly TRBD2 (6 bases). Germline assignment: CDR1 PRHDT and CDR2 FYEKMQ (reference sequence). This CDR3 contains 15 residues. Trimming stripped 8 bases from V and 0 bases from J, with 15 bases between. In DNA form, the CDR3 reads TGTGCCAGCCGCGGGGCACAAACTAGCACAGATACGCAGTATTTT. As protein: CASRGAQTSTDTQYF.

The sample holds a few counts of this clone. The V gene is TRBV25-1, the J gene TRBJ2-7; D not resolved. The V end was cut by 2 bases, the J end by 3 bases, with 11 bases between. The CDR3 spans 14 residues. CDR1 MGHDK and CDR2 SYGVNS come from the germline V gene. The CDR3 region is CASSEGNRLYEQYF. DNA of the CDR3: TGTGCCAGCAGTGAAGGGAACAGACTCTACGAGCAGTACTTC.